This T cell receptor (beta chain) was recorded in a study of Ad26.COV2.S vaccination and SARS-CoV-2 variants. In regard to this clone: What it binds is not known.

Sample treatment: around 19 received Ad26.COV2.S at low or high dose, single or two shots; a few received placebo; per-sample allocation not given. After the first vaccine or placebo injection, samples were drawn on day 63. Boston provided a donor who was an adult aged 18-55 years. General study findings and limits: Considerable breadth of spike-specific CD8+ and CD4+ T cell responses has reportedly been documented following vaccination. People who got the vaccine had more spike-specific TCR breadth than people who got placebo. It is possible that the TCR breadth and depth analyses underestimated the total T cell responses.

The V end was cut by 4 bases, the J end by 5 bases, with 12 bases between. This CDR3 is 14 amino acids long. Germline CDR1 SGHVS, CDR2 FQNEAQ. TCRdb's table, derived via immunoSEQ multiplex PCR, lists solely in-frame clones and lacks some. This sample yields nearly 400,000 clones, of which approximately 89% are seen a single time; around 1.9% belongs to the top ten. This clonotype was obtained from a person aged 18 to 65 who received the Ad26.COV2.S COVID-19 vaccine or a placebo. The genes are TRBV7-8 and TRBJ2-1, with D possibly being TRBD2 (5 bases). This specimen consisted of peripheral blood, obtained in a trial of Ad26.COV2.S vaccine versus placebo. CDR3 loop: CASSSPGVNNEQFF. CDR3 in DNA: TGTGCCAGCAGCTCTCCCGGGGTTAACAATGAGCAGTTCTTC.